One sample yielded the 17 T cell receptor beta chains listed below, sequenced in a study of blood T cell repertoires in COVID-19. The protocol was immunoSEQ multiplex PCR, while the TCRdb copy is restricted to in-frame clones and leaves out a portion. The sample shows fewer than 200,000 clones, over 75% of them seen only once. Sequenced material: peripheral blood. These receptors were taken from a woman older than 75 with acute or convalescent COVID-19.

This clone came up a few times. Other DNA sequences in this sample translate to the same CDR3. V gene TRBV10-3 combines with J gene TRBJ1-5; D remains ambiguous. Trimming removed 0 bases from V and 0 bases from J, with 9 bases in between. Germline V gene sequence: CDR1 ENHRY, CDR2 SYGVKD. The CDR3 is 16 amino acids. CDR3 residues: CAISESGGSSNQPQHF. The CDR3 bases are TGTGCCATCAGTGAGTCGGGAGGGAGTAGCAATCAGCCCCAGCATTTT.

The chain joins TRBV4-3 to TRBJ2-3; TRBD2 matches at 11 bases. The germline V gene encodes CDR1 LGHNA and CDR2 YSLEER. The CDR3 has 18 residues. The junction had 5 bases not matched to a gene; V was cut back by 0 bases and J by 0 bases. In nucleotides, the CDR3 is TGCGCCAGCAGCCAAGATCACTCTAGCGGGGGGAGCACAGATACGCAGTATTTT. It is translated as CASSQDHSSGGSTDTQYF.

This clone was counted between two and nine times. The V call is TRBV6-5, the J call TRBJ1-4; a weak D match, TRBD1 (6 bases). The CDR3 contains 14 residues. V lost 7 bases and J lost 7, with 16 bases in between. Germline V CDR1 and CDR2: MNHEY, SVGAGI. As DNA, the CDR3 is TGTGCCAGCACCGAGGGGGGGGTAGGTGAAAAACTGTTTTTT. Translating gives CASTEGGVGEKLFF.

This clone was seen just once. This rearrangement joins TRBV4-1 to TRBJ1-1; D not certain. The CDR3 loop spans 14 amino acids. Trimming shortened V by 7 bases and J by 2 bases, and 14 bases separated the two germline ends. Germline V CDR1 and CDR2: MGHRA, YSYEKL. The CDR3 sequence is CASTKEQRNTEAFF. In DNA form, the CDR3 reads TGCGCCAGCACTAAGGAGCAGAGAAACACTGAAGCTTTCTTT.

This sequence joins TRBV5-1 and TRBJ2-7; a weak D match, TRBD1 (5 bases). The CDR3 contains 14 residues. Germline V gene lookup returns CDR1 SGHRS and CDR2 YFSETQ. Trimming shortened V by 4 bases and J by 4 bases, and 15 bases separated the two germline ends. This CDR3 is CASSLRGRHYEQYF. CDR3 nucleotides: TGCGCCAGCAGCCTTAGGGGTAGGCATTACGAGCAGTACTTC.

This chain uses TRBV7-9 with TRBJ1-3; 8 bases match TRBD1. The CDR3 is made up of 15 amino acids. The ends lost 1 base at V and 2 bases at J; junction bases unmatched: 1. Germline V gene lookup returns CDR1 SEHNR and CDR2 FQNEAQ (reference sequence). The chain's CDR3 is CASSLGTGPGNTIYF. CDR3 nucleotide sequence: TGTGCCAGCAGCTTAGGGACAGGGCCTGGAAACACCATATATTTT.

The gene calls are TRBV7-9 and TRBJ2-5; tentative D call: TRBD2 (5 bases). The CDR3 is made up of 12 amino acids. The ends were cut back, 4 bases at V and 6 bases at J, with 9 bases in the middle. Germline V CDR1 and CDR2: SEHNR, FQNEAQ (reference sequence). For the CDR3, the DNA is TGTGCCAGCAGCTCCGCCGGGAAGACCCAGTACTTC. Translating it yields CASSSAGKTQYF.

This sequence joins TRBV19 and TRBJ1-5; TRBD1 aligns across 9 bases. The CDR3 has 15 residues. J lost 6 bases, V lost 6 bases, and 9 bases had no gene match. Per germline, CDR1 LNHDA and CDR2 SQIVND (reference sequence). The CDR3 DNA reads TGTGCCAGTAGATCATTGGGACAGGGTTTTCAGCCCCAGCATTTT. Translated: CASRSLGQGFQPQHF. Supplemented by reference TRBV19 and TRBJ1-5, the full variable domain reads DGGITQSPKYLFRKEGQNVTLSCEQNLNHDAMYWYRQDPGQGLRLIYYSQIVNDFQKGDIAEGYSVSREKKESFPLTVTSAQKNPTAFYLCASRSLGQGFQPQHFGDGTRLSIL.

The chain combines TRBV6-5 with TRBJ1-6; no clear D gene. Germline CDR1 is MNHEY and CDR2 is SVGAGI. Trimming took 6 bases from V and 0 from J, leaving 6 bases between them. The CDR3 runs to 14 residues. This CDR3 reads CASRRGSYNSPLHF. The CDR3 nucleotides read TGTGCCAGCAGACGGGGCTCCTATAATTCACCCCTCCACTTT.

The chain combines TRBV18 with TRBJ2-2; 7 bases align to TRBD1. This CDR3 has 15 amino acids. J was trimmed by 0 bases and V by 6 bases; bases with no gene match: 4. CDR1 is KGHSH and CDR2 is LQKENI in the germline V gene. As DNA, the CDR3 is TGTGCCAGCTCGACCGGGACAGCGAACACCGGGGAGCTGTTTTTT. This translates into CASSTGTANTGELFF.

CDR3 DNA: TGTGCCAGCAGTTTAGTCAGGACCGGGGAGCTGTTTTTT. Its protein is CASSLVRTGELFF. V gene TRBV28 combines with J gene TRBJ2-2; no clear D gene. This CDR3 comprises 13 residues. V gave up 2 bases and J gave up 5 bases, with 6 bases separating them. The germline gives CDR1 MDHEN, CDR2 SYDVKM.

The chain carries TRBV28 and TRBJ1-4, with D hard to call. V lost 6 bases, J lost 7 bases, and 6 bases lay in between. The CDR3 totals 11 residues. Germline V gene data show CDR1 as MDHEN and CDR2 as SYDVKM. CDR3 sequence reads: CASRASEKLFF. Written as DNA, the CDR3 is TGTGCCAGCAGGGCAAGTGAAAAACTGTTTTTT.

The chain employs TRBV7-9 and TRBJ1-2; D is uncertain. Between the trimmed V and J ends, which lost 2 bases and 4 bases, there was a span of 14 bases. CDR1 and CDR2 from the germline V gene are SEHNR and FQNEAQ (reference sequence). The CDR3 has 15 amino acids. CDR3 in amino acids: CASSLTPRGRYGYTF. The CDR3 nucleotides read TGTGCCAGCAGCTTAACCCCCCGAGGGCGCTATGGCTACACCTTC.

The genes are TRBV6-5 and TRBJ2-7, with TRBD1 identical over 10 bases. The germline CDR1 and CDR2 sequences are MNHEY and SVGAGI. The V gene end was trimmed by 6 bases and the J gene end by 3 bases; junction bases not matched to a gene: 2. The CDR3 is 13 residues long. CDR3 in DNA: TGTGCCAGCAGGTGGACAGGGGGCTACGAGCAGTACTTC. As protein: CASRWTGGYEQYF.

V gene TRBV7-2 combines with J gene TRBJ1-1; tentatively, D is TRBD1 (5 bases). V dropped 0 bases and J dropped 5 bases, with 16 bases sitting between them. Germline V gene lookup returns CDR1 SGHTA and CDR2 FQGNSA. The CDR3 spans 16 residues. The CDR3, as DNA: TGTGCCAGCAGCTTAGCGTTTCTGTCAGGGCAAACTGAAGCTTTCTTT. Its translation is CASSLAFLSGQTEAFF.

This clone has just one count. This rearrangement joins TRBV5-8 to TRBJ1-4; no clear D gene. This CDR3 has 15 amino acids. Germline V gene data show CDR1 as SGHTS and CDR2 as YDEGEE. The V gene lost 6 bases and the J gene lost 2 bases, with 14 bases spanning the gap. The CDR3 reads CASTFRGATNEKLFF. As DNA, the CDR3 is TGTGCCAGCACCTTCCGAGGAGCGACTAATGAAAAACTGTTTTTT.

V and J are TRBV4-3 and TRBJ2-5; 7 nucleotides line up with TRBD1. The CDR3 runs to 14 residues. The V gene's germline CDR1 is LGHNA and CDR2 YSLEER. V was pared by 0 bases and J by 5 bases, with 3 bases of the junction left unmatched. CDR3 in amino acids: CASSQEDRAETQYF. The CDR3 coding sequence is TGCGCCAGCAGCCAAGAAGACAGGGCGGAGACCCAGTACTTC.